A single sample gave rise to the 9 T cell receptor beta chains below, sequenced in a study of CD8+ T cells in alopecia areata. The treatment here: oral pan-JAK inhibitor, 5-10 mg twice daily. Following RNA extraction, reverse transcription yielded cDNA that acted as the sequencing template. The data were produced by immunoSEQ multiplex PCR, yet TCRdb's version contains in-frame clones alone and is incomplete. The data hold 200,000 to 250,000 clones, with around 65% observed a single time. Here the sequenced sample was CD4+ T cells sorted from blood, taken at week 4, from a patient treated with tofacitinib. The receptors originated from a human donor with alopecia areata.

This clone showed up just a few times. The chain combines TRBV4-1 with TRBJ1-2; tentative D call: TRBD1 (6 bases). V was clipped by 0 bases and J by 3 bases, with 8 bases between them. CDR1 is MGHRA and CDR2 is YSYEKL in the germline V gene. The CDR3 spans 14 residues. The CDR3 region is CASSQDRGDYGYTF. CDR3 bases: TGCGCCAGCAGCCAAGACAGGGGCGACTATGGCTACACCTTC.

The rearrangement links TRBV5-1 to TRBJ1-2; no clear D gene. Trimming removed 0 bases from V and 3 bases from J, with 6 bases in between. The V gene's germline CDR1 is SGHRS and CDR2 YFSETQ. The CDR3 runs 13 residues. Here the CDR3 reads CASSLDGYYGYTF. CDR3 nucleotide sequence: TGCGCCAGCAGCTTGGACGGGTACTATGGCTACACCTTC.

CDR3 in DNA: TGCAGTGCTGCTCCAGGCATCATTCAGTACTTC. Its protein product is CSAAPGIIQYF. This chain connects TRBV20-1 to TRBJ2-4; D uncertain. The CDR3 consists of 11 residues. V gave up 5 bases and J gave up 9 bases, with 11 bases separating them. Germline V lookup: CDR1 DFQATT, CDR2 SNEGSKA (reference sequence).

The chain is built from TRBV6-5 and TRBJ1-6, with D possibly TRBD1 on 5 matching bases. The CDR3 is made up of 14 amino acids. CDR1 and CDR2 from the germline V gene are MNHEY and SVGAGI. V was trimmed by 2 bases and J by 9 bases, leaving 11 bases between them. CDR3 in amino acids: CASSYGQGASPLHF. CDR3 DNA sequence: TGTGCCAGCAGTTACGGGCAGGGTGCTTCACCCCTCCACTTT.

This clone was detected only a few times. V gene TRBV2 combines with J gene TRBJ1-6, with D possibly being TRBD1 (6 bases). This CDR3 is built from 15 residues. The germline gives CDR1 SNHLY, CDR2 FYNNEI. The ends were cut back, 7 bases at V and 7 bases at J, with 17 bases in the middle. In DNA, the CDR3 is TGTGCCAGCACCCCCGAGGGGGTTCGGAATTCACCCCTCCACTTT. It is translated as CASTPEGVRNSPLHF.

This CDR3 reads CASSADMSGANVLTF. CDR3 DNA: TGTGCCAGCAGTGCGGACATGTCTGGGGCCAACGTCCTGACTTTC. The genes are TRBV2 and TRBJ2-6, with a tentative D call TRBD1 (5 bases). From germline, CDR1 is SNHLY and CDR2 FYNNEI. Trimming took off 4 bases at V and 1 base at J, with 8 bases between the two ends. There are 15 residues in the CDR3.

The chain combines TRBV9 with TRBJ2-1, with 11 bases aligning to TRBD2. With V trimmed by 2 bases and J by 9 bases, 4 bases remained unmatched. The CDR3 is 14 amino acids. Germline values: CDR1 SGDLS, CDR2 YYNGEE. The DNA of the CDR3 is TGTGCCAGCAGCGTTAGCGGGGGGGCCGGTGAGCAGTTCTTC. Its translation is CASSVSGGAGEQFF.

Worth noting for this clone: Germline and junction disagree at one end, which may indicate a read error. The chain is built from TRBV7-9 and TRBJ2-1; D is unclear. Germline V lookup: CDR1 SEHNR, CDR2 FQNEAQ (reference sequence). The CDR3 length is 11 residues. Here the CDR3 reads CPTRVHNEQFF. CDR3 sequence (DNA): TGCCCCACCCGGGTGCACAATGAGCAGTTCTTC.

Of note for this clone: One end of the junction fails to match germline, which may point to a read error. The chain employs TRBV7-2 and TRBJ1-6; D remains ambiguous. The CDR3 loop spans 12 amino acids. CDR1 and CDR2 (germline): SGHTA, FQGNSA. CDR3: CASSSVVSPLHF. CDR3 DNA sequence: TGTGCCAGCAGCTCAGTCGTTTCACCTCTCCACTTT.